This T cell receptor beta chain stems from a study of a mutant IDH1 vaccine in newly diagnosed glioma (dated by TCRdb to the early 2020s). About the full investigation: Eight vaccinations were administered to patients in weeks 1, 3, 5, 7, 11, 15, 19 and 23, corresponding to visits V03 through V10. Of the roughly 34 treated patients, 62.5% were male and around 40% were female, and the mean age was around 40 years. Vaccination started 4-6 weeks after radiotherapy alone, or was given together with temozolomide cycles in the groups whose treatment included chemotherapy. Before enrollment, patients had received standard therapy of radiotherapy alone, temozolomide alone, or radiochemotherapy with temozolomide; most received the combination. Longitudinal TCRB deep sequencing was performed for 20 to 25 treated patients wherever samples were available for exploratory analyses. Six visits were used for peripheral blood collection: V03 (baseline), V05, V07, V10, V12 and V13.

Details on this clone: Its antigen is still unknown. Base qualities are not provided; no much larger clone lies one nucleotide away.

Library construction relied on the immunoSEQ multiplex PCR assay. Rearranged TCR beta chain sequences were amplified using the hsTCRB Kit according to the manufacturer's protocol. TCRB libraries were sequenced on an Illumina MiSeq. The original methods were these. The kit vendor's proprietary platform handled demultiplexing, trimming and gene mapping. What TCRdb holds here is the immuneACCESS table cut down to in-frame rearrangements. Part of the clones is not present; checked against another copy, under half of the missing clones reflect an unresolved V gene, and the others are unexplained. D and trimming come from the DNA, and the V and J calls and clone size come from that table. This sample is represented by around 57,000 clones; 89% of them were singletons. The biggest ten clones account for 1.5% to 2% of the sample. What the study reported, not specific to this receptor: Immune responses induced by the vaccine were seen in over 80% of patients across multiple MHC alleles. Pseudoprogression appeared unrelated to alterations in the top peripheral T cell clonotypes detected by TCRB sequencing. Selection of PBMC samples for TCRB deep sequencing was based on availability. According to the authors, sample limitations meant that analyses of patient blood samples could not be reproduced.

Cut back by 0 bases and 2 bases, the V and J ends lie 12 bases apart. Taken from cysteine to phenylalanine, the CDR3 has 15 residues. Just CDR3 DNA is preserved here, 45 bases in frame from base 1. In the germline V gene, CDR1 corresponds to SGDLS and CDR2 to YYNGEE. The label giving this sample's time point can be read as: week 11, during vaccination. Each vaccine dose was 300 ug of a 20-mer mutant IDH1 peptide in Montanide, given subcutaneously with topical imiquimod. All donors had newly diagnosed IDH1-mutant astrocytomas of WHO grade 3 or 4 that showed loss of nuclear ATRX. The samples were drawn from NOA16, a multicentre, single-arm, open-label phase I trial in Germany that tested a mutant IDH1 peptide vaccine in humans for the first time. Genomic DNA for TCRB sequencing was extracted from EDTA blood using the DNeasy Blood and Tissue Kit.

This receptor was identified in a man aged 40-55 years with glioma. The chain joins TRBV9 to TRBJ2-7, and perhaps TRBD1 as D gene, on 5 matching bases. This material consisted of PBMCs, taken from a glioma patient whose treatment included an IDH1 peptide vaccine. The CDR3 here reads CASSVGDAGTYEQYF. The nucleotide sequence is given as TGTGCCAGCAGCGTAGGGGATGCAGGGACCTACGAGCAGTACTTC.